The entry that follows covers one T cell receptor beta chain sequence. This sample was taken from a study of technical replicates of blood from a few donors. Repertoires were generated with immunoSEQ multiplex PCR, while TCRdb's copy carries only in-frame clones and drops some. The sample lists about 81,000 clones, approximately 78% occurring once. Trimming cost V 7 bases and J 2 bases; bases outside gene matches: 12. This CDR3 has 15 amino acids. The germline V gene has CDR1 GTSNPN and CDR2 SVGIG (reference sequence). The genes are TRBV30 and TRBJ2-3, with 7 bases fitting TRBD2. Source material: PBMCs. The receptor comes from a human donor in good health. Some clones in this sample may be carry-over from other donors' samples. CDR3 coding DNA: TGTGCCTTAGACCCCGGGACTATCAACACAGATACGCAGTATTTT. Its translation: CALDPGTINTDTQYF.